The rows below give T cell receptor beta chains drawn from one sample of a study of blood T cells in healthy people across ages. TCRdb passed the 5' RACE reads through MiXCR, listing each CDR3 protein once. This sample has some 1.4 million distinct CDR3 sequences, with roughly 45% found just once. Input material: blood. The receptors come from a woman in her late teens or twenties in good health. The CDR3 runs from the conserved cysteine through the conserved F or W. A D gene is named only where the DNA matches it firmly. A clone size is listed for some rows: how often the clone was seen (once, few, many), or a class if it is expanded.

size	D	V	J	DNA	CDR3
NA	NA	TRBV12-3/TRBV12-4	TRBJ2-7	TGTGCCAGCAGTTTCGGCACCTTCTCCTACAATGAGCAGTACTTC	CASSFGTFSYNEQYF
NA	TRBD1	TRBV13	TRBJ2-5	TGTGCCAGCGGGCAGGGGGACCGAGAGACCCAGTACTTC	CASGQGDRETQYF
NA	TRBD1	TRBV4-1	TRBJ2-7	TGCGCCAGCAGCCAAGATTTCGGCGGCAGGGGGCGCTCTGCGGGCTACGAGCAGTACTTC	CASSQDFGGRGRSAGYEQYF
few	NA	TRBV12-3/TRBV12-4	TRBJ2-5	TGTGCCAGCAGTCGGGCTAGCGTCGGGACCCAGTACTTC	CASSRASVGTQYF
NA	TRBD2	TRBV4-3	TRBJ2-5	TGCGCCAGCAGCCAAGATTTGAGACTAGCGGGGGTCGGAGAGACCCAGTACTTC	CASSQDLRLAGVGETQYF
medium-sized	NA	TRBV20-1	TRBJ1-2	TGCAGTGCTAGAGAACAGTCTGACTATGGCTACACCTTC	CSAREQSDYGYTF
NA	TRBD1	TRBV6-2/TRBV6-3	TRBJ2-1	TGTGCCAGCAGTAGTTGGGGACAGGGTTTCAATGAGCAGTTCTTC	CASSSWGQGFNEQFF
NA	TRBD1	TRBV11-2	TRBJ2-1	TGTGCCAGCAGCTTAGGTGGACAGGCGACGGAGGAGCAGTTCTTC	CASSLGGQATEEQFF
NA	TRBD1	TRBV28	TRBJ2-5	TGTGCCAGCATCTCCGGGACAGAACACGTCAATGAGCAGTACTTC	CASISGTEHVNEQYF
NA	NA	TRBV6-1	TRBJ2-5	TGTGCCAGCAGTAGACTCGAACAAGAGACCCAGTACTTC	CASSRLEQETQYF
NA	TRBD1	TRBV6-2/TRBV6-3	TRBJ1-6	TGTGCCAGCACCAACGGTGGGGGACAGTCACCCCTCCACTTT	CASTNGGGQSPLHF
few	NA	TRBV7-9	TRBJ2-1	TGTGCCAGCAGCTTAGAAGCGGGTTTCTACAATGAGCAGTTCTTC	CASSLEAGFYNEQFF
NA	TRBD1	TRBV20-1	TRBJ2-1	TGCAGTGCCTCGGACAGGCTTAATGAGCAGTTCTTC	CSASDRLNEQFF
NA	TRBD2	TRBV6-5	TRBJ2-7	TGTGCCAGCACAATGAGGGCGGGAGGCTCCTACGAGCAGTACTTC	CASTMRAGGSYEQYF
NA	NA	TRBV20-1	TRBJ1-2	TGCAGTGCGCCGACAGAAACAGTAACTTATGACTACACCTTC	CSAPTETVTYDYTF
few	NA	TRBV5-1	TRBJ2-7	TGCGCCAGCAGTTCCGCTGACCCGGTTTTAGGTGAGCAGTACTTC	CASSSADPVLGEQYF
many	NA	TRBV12-3/TRBV12-4	TRBJ2-1	TGTGCCAGCAGTCGGAGGGGCAATGAGCAGTTCTTC	CASSRRGNEQFF
once	NA	TRBV29-1	TRBJ2-3	TGCAGCGTTGAATCTGGAGGGGGCTTGGACACAGATACGCAGTATTTT	CSVESGGGLDTDTQYF
few	NA	TRBV4-1	TRBJ2-5	TGCGCCAGCAGCCAAGAAAAAGGAGAGACCCAGTACTTC	CASSQEKGETQYF
NA	TRBD2	TRBV6-5	TRBJ2-1	TGTGCCACCCATATAGCGGGACCAAACAATGAGCAGTTCTTC	CATHIAGPNNEQFF
NA	TRBD1	TRBV13	TRBJ2-7	TGTGCCAGCAGCCCACTCGGACAGGTAAACTACGAGCAGTACTTC	CASSPLGQVNYEQYF
NA	NA	TRBV25-1	TRBJ1-4	TGTGCCAGCATGGAGGGAAAACTGTTTTTT	CASMEGKLFF
many	TRBD1	TRBV2	TRBJ1-1	TGTGCCAGCAGTAACCGGGACAGGGCTTTGAACACTGAAGCTTTCTTT	CASSNRDRALNTEAFF
few	NA	TRBV3-1	TRBJ1-1	TGTGCCAGCAGCCAAGAGGGGGTCCCTGAAGCTTTCTTT	CASSQEGVPEAFF
NA	NA	TRBV11-2	TRBJ2-7	TGTGCCAGCACGGAAGGGCAGGGCTACTACGACTCCTACGAGCAGTACTTC	CASTEGQGYYDSYEQYF
NA	TRBD2	TRBV20-1	TRBJ2-3	TGCAGTCCCAATAGCGGGAGAGATACGCAGTATTTT	CSPNSGRDTQYF
NA	NA	TRBV29-1	TRBJ1-4	TGCAGCGTTGAAGGGGGTTTGGGTAGGGATCTGTTTTTT	CSVEGGLGRDLFF
NA	NA	TRBV6-1	TRBJ2-3	TGTGCCAGCAGGGTTAGCGCCCGGGCCGCAGATACGCAGTATTTT	CASRVSARAADTQYF
few	TRBD1	TRBV6-1	TRBJ1-1	TGTGCCAGCAGCAAGACAGGGGGGATCACTGAAGCTTTCTTT	CASSKTGGITEAFF
few	TRBD2	TRBV27	TRBJ2-1	TGTGCCAGCAGCCGATATGGGCTAGCGGGAGTGGGAAATGAGCAGTTCTTC	CASSRYGLAGVGNEQFF
NA	NA	TRBV25-1	TRBJ2-1	TGTGCCAGCGGGACTCCTCAATCCTACAATGAGCAGTTCTTC	CASGTPQSYNEQFF
NA	NA	TRBV6-6	TRBJ1-1	TGTGCCACCCGGGGGGGGAATGAAGCTTTCTTT	CATRGGNEAFF
NA	NA	TRBV6-1	TRBJ2-7	TGTGCCAGCAGTGTGTCGGGGGCTCGATACGAGCAGTACTTC	CASSVSGARYEQYF
few	NA	TRBV27	TRBJ2-7	TGTGCCAGCAAAGGGGGGCGGTTGAGCTCCTACGAGCAGTACTTC	CASKGGRLSSYEQYF
few	TRBD1	TRBV2	TRBJ1-1	TGTGCCAGCAGGGGACAGGGGCCGAACACTGAAGCTTTCTTT	CASRGQGPNTEAFF
few	TRBD1	TRBV27	TRBJ1-2	TGTGCCAGCAGTTTCTCACAACAGGGGACCTATGGCTACACCTTC	CASSFSQQGTYGYTF
NA	TRBD2	TRBV29-1	TRBJ2-1	TGCAGCACCTCGGGACTAATGATCTACAATGAGCAGTTCTTC	CSTSGLMIYNEQFF
few	NA	TRBV5-6	TRBJ1-2	TGTGCCAGCAGCCCGTATGCCCAGAACTATGGCTACACCTTC	CASSPYAQNYGYTF
NA	NA	TRBV2	TRBJ2-6	TGTGCCAGCGCCGCGGGGGGGGCCAACGTCCTGACTTTC	CASAAGGANVLTF
NA	TRBD1	TRBV20-1	TRBJ2-7	TGCAGTGCTAGAGACCGACAGGGGTCCTACGAGCAGTACTTC	CSARDRQGSYEQYF
NA	NA	TRBV12-3/TRBV12-4	TRBJ1-1	TGTGCCAGCAGTTTAGAGGGATGGTTATCTGAAGCTTTCTTT	CASSLEGWLSEAFF
NA	TRBD2	TRBV3-1	TRBJ2-3	TGTGCCAGCAGCCACATAGCGGGGGGCGGGAAGGATACGCAGTATTTT	CASSHIAGGGKDTQYF
many	NA	TRBV29-1	TRBJ2-3	TGCAGCGTCGGTAAGGCCCAGTCCACAGATACGCAGTATTTT	CSVGKAQSTDTQYF
few	NA	TRBV6-6	TRBJ2-2	TGTGCCAGCAGGCAGGCGGCGAACACCGGGGAGCTGTTTTTT	CASRQAANTGELFF
NA	NA	TRBV6-6	TRBJ1-5	TGTGCCAGCAGTTATCTGGCAACCTCTAATCAGCCCCAGCATTTT	CASSYLATSNQPQHF
few	NA	TRBV10-3	TRBJ2-1	TGTGCCATCAGTGAGTCTGGGGCTAGTGTGTATGAGCAGTTCTTC	CAISESGASVYEQFF
NA	TRBD2	TRBV10-3	TRBJ2-3	TGTGCCATCAGTGAGGCGCTAGCGGGGGCGGGCACAGATACGCAGTATTTT	CAISEALAGAGTDTQYF
many	NA	TRBV25-1	TRBJ2-7	TGTGCCAGCGGTACGGGGGTCACCCCACACGAGCAGTACTTC	CASGTGVTPHEQYF
NA	NA	TRBV10-3	TRBJ2-1	TGTGCCATCAGCCTTGACGGTTACAATGAGCAGTTCTTC	CAISLDGYNEQFF
NA	NA	TRBV7-9	TRBJ1-1	TGTGCCGTGAGTGTGAACACTGAAGCTTTCTTT	CAVSVNTEAFF
NA	NA	TRBV5-1	TRBJ1-2	TGCGCCAGCAGTCAGCAAGAAACGACAGGACGCTATGGCTACACCTTC	CASSQQETTGRYGYTF